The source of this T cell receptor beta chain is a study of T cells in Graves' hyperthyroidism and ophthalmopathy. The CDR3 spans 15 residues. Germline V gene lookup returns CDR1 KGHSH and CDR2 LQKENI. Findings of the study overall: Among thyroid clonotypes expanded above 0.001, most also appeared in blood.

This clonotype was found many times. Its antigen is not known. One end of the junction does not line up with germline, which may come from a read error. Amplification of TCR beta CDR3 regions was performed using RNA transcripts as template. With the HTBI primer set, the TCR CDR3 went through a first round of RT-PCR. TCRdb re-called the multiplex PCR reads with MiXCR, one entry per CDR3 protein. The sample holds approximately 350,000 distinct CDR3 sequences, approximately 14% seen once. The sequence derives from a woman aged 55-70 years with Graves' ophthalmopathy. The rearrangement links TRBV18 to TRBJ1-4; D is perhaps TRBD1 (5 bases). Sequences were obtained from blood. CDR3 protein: CASSPLQGGNEKLFF. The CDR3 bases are TGTGCCAGCTCTCCACTCCAGGGAGGGAATGAAAAACTGTTTTTT.